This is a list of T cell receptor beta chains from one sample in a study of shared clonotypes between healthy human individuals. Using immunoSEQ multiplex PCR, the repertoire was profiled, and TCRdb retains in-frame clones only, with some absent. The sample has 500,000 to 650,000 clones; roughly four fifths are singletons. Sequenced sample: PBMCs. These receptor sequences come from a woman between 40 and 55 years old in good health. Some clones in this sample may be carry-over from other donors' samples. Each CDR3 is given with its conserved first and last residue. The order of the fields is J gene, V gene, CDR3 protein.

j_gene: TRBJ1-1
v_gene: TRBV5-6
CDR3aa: CASSAPGQGDTEAFF

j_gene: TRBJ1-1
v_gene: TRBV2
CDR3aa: CASSVQGLNTEAFF

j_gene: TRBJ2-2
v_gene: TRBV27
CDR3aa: CASSFGRRRRELFF

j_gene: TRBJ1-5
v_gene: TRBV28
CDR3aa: CASEVRGYSNQPQHF

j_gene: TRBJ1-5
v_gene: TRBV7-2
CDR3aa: CASSRVGTGGQPQHF

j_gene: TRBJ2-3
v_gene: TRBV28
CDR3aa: CASSLTSRGDTQYF

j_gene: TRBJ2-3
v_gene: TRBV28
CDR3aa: CANRGFGTDTQYF

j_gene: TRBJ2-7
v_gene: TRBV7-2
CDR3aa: CASSLAGSGNLYEQYF

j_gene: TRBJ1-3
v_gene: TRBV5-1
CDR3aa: CASSPNQGRENTIYF

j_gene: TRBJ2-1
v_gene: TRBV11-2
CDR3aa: CASSLRGSGSYNEQFF

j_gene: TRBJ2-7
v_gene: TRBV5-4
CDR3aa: CVSSLAGTDGAYEQYF

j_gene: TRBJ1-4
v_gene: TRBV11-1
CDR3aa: CASSRQSTNEKLFF

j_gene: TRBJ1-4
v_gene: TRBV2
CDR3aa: CASSTRGGLGKLFF

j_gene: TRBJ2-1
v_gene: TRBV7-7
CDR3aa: CASSFGLAGGEEQFF

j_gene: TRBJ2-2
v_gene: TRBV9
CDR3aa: CASSETSGSNTGELFF

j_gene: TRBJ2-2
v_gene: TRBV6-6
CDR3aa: CASSPGGGTGELFF

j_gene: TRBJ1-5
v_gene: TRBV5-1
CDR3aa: CASSLAPNSNQPQHF

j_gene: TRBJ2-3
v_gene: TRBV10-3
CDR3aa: CATSGSWNTQYF

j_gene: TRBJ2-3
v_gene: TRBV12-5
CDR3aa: CASGPPSGPLYF

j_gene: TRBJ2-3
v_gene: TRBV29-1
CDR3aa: CGVLTSGSHTDTQYF

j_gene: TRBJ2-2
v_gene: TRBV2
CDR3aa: CASSALAGVAGELFF

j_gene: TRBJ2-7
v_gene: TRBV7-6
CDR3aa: CASSLSRVSEQYF

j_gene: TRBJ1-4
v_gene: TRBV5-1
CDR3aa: CASRDRGGEKLFF

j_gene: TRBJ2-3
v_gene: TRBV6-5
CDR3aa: CASSWDSPSTDTQYF

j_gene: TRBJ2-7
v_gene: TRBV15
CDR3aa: CATSRDLGVSEQYF

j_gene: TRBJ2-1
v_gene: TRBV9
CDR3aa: CASSVDGQGAGEQFF

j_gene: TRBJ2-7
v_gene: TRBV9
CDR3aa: CASSVAGRGNEQYF

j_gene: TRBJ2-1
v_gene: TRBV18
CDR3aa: CASSPTRSYNEQFF

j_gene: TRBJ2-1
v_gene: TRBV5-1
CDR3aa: CASSLGLAGFSYNEQFF

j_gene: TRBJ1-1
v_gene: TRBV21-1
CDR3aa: CASSKELQHNNLTEAFF

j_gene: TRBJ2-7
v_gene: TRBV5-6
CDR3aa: CASSRRPPGAYEQYF

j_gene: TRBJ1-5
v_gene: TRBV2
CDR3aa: CASSEVSQGQPQHF

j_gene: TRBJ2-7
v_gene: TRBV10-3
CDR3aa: CAISEGDRAEQYF

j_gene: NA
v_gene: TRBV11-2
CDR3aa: CASSLRTGDGEQYF

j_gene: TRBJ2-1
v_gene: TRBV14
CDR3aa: CASSQDWQGQFF

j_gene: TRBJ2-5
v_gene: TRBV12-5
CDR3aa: CASGPSWREGPGRETQYF

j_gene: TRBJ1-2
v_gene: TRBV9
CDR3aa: CASSGDRVYGYTF